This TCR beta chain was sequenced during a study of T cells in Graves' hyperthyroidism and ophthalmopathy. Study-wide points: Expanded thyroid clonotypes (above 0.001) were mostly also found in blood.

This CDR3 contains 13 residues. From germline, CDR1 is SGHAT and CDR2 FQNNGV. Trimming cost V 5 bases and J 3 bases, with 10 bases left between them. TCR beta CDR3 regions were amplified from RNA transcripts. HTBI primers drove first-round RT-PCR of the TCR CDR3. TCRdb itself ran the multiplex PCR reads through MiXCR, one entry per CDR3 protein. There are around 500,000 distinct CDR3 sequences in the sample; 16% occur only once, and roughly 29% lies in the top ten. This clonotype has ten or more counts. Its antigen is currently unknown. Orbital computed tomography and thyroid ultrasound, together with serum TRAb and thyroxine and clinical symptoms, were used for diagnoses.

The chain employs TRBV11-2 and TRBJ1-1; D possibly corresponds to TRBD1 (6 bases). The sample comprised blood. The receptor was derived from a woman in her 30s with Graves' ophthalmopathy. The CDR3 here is CASSTGTHTEAFF. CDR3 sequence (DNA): TGTGCCAGCAGCACAGGGACCCACACTGAAGCTTTCTTT.